This T cell receptor (beta chain) is drawn from a study of T cell responses to AZD1222 COVID-19 vaccine. General study results and limits: The CD4 TCRs associated with vaccination extended across spike and predominated at 160-218 and 743-854.

Germline-derived CDR1 and CDR2 are SGDLS and YYNGEE. Trimming removed 0 bases from V and 0 bases from J, with 7 bases in between. CDR3 length equals 15 residues. This clone appeared a few times. Its cognate antigen is unknown. The protocol was immunoSEQ multiplex PCR, while the TCRdb copy is restricted to in-frame clones and leaves out a portion. The repertoire holds around 100,000 clones, over 75% seen once, with roughly 21% in the top ten. The starting material was peripheral blood, obtained on day 0 of AZD1222 vaccination. The chain carries TRBV9 and TRBJ1-3; no reliable D call. This TCR was recovered from an adult in good health. The CDR3 loop is CASSVGVYSGNTIYF. CDR3 sequence (DNA): TGTGCCAGCAGCGTAGGAGTTTACTCTGGAAACACCATATATTTT.